Following are 29 T cell receptor beta chains from one sample sequenced in a study of blood T cell repertoires in COVID-19. The method was immunoSEQ multiplex PCR; TCRdb's version includes in-frame clones alone and lacks a portion of them. Among some 260,000 clones, roughly 88% were seen once, and the ten largest hold roughly 6%. Material: peripheral blood. These receptors were taken from a woman between 25 and 40 years old with COVID-19, enrolled during active disease.

The V call is TRBV5-1, the J call TRBJ1-5, with a possible D match to TRBD1 (5 bases). V lost 0 bases and J 0 bases, leaving 16 bases between the germline ends. This CDR3 has 18 residues. Per the germline V gene, CDR1 is SGHRS and CDR2 is YFSETQ. The CDR3 sequence is CASSLGQNLWVSNQPQHF. CDR3 bases: TGCGCCAGCAGCTTGGGACAGAACTTGTGGGTTAGCAATCAGCCCCAGCATTTT.

The chain employs TRBV5-1 and TRBJ1-4; maybe TRBD1 (5 bases). From germline, CDR1 is SGHRS and CDR2 YFSETQ. This CDR3 comprises 16 residues. Trimming stripped 0 bases from V and 2 bases from J, with 11 bases between. In DNA form, the CDR3 reads TGCGCCAGCAGCTTGGCTGGGGCCGGGACTAATGAAAAACTGTTTTTT. Its protein product is CASSLAGAGTNEKLFF. The full variable domain, completed using reference TRBV5-1 and TRBJ1-4, is KAGVTQTPRYLIKTRGQQVTLSCSPISGHRSVSWYQQTPGQGLQFLFEYFSETQRNKGNFPGRFSGRQFSNSRSEMNVSTLELGDSALYLCASSLAGAGTNEKLFFGSGTQLSVL.

The chain carries TRBV10-3 and TRBJ1-1, with unresolved D. CDR1 and CDR2 (germline): ENHRY, SYGVKD. The CDR3 has 15 residues. Trimming pared 0 bases from V and 0 bases from J, leaving 8 bases between. CDR3 nucleotides: TGTGCCATCAGTGAGTCCCGGGAGATGAACACTGAAGCTTTCTTT. Protein: CAISESREMNTEAFF.

The gene calls are TRBV5-4 and TRBJ2-2, with TRBD2 matching 15 bases. V was pared by 0 bases and J by 5 bases, with 2 bases of the junction left unmatched. This CDR3 contains 17 residues. Germline V gene sequence: CDR1 SGHNT, CDR2 YYREEE (reference sequence). CDR3 amino acids: CASSLAGTSGGTGELFF. CDR3 in DNA: TGTGCCAGCAGCTTGGCCGGGACTAGCGGGGGGACCGGGGAGCTGTTTTTT.

This clone occurred once. The rearrangement links TRBV30 to TRBJ1-4; D gene unclear. The CDR3 runs to 15 residues. V was shortened by 3 bases and J by 6 bases, with 17 bases between the two germline ends. Germline V CDR1 and CDR2: GTSNPN, SVGIG (reference sequence). The CDR3 nucleotides are TGTGCCTGGAGCTCCCTTGCGGGAAAGGATGAAAAACTGTTTTTT. Encoded protein: CAWSSLAGKDEKLFF.

The chain carries TRBV18 and TRBJ2-7, with 10 bases aligning to TRBD1. This CDR3 region has 15 residues. With 0 bases clipped from V and 4 bases from J, the junction kept 3 bases outside the gene matches. The germline V gene encodes CDR1 KGHSH and CDR2 LQKENI. The CDR3 nucleotides read TGTGCCAGCTCACCACCGGGGACAGGGGAGTACGAGCAGTACTTC. Protein sequence: CASSPPGTGEYEQYF.

This chain connects TRBV21-1 to TRBJ2-1; TRBD2 was called by the table and not checked on the DNA. TRBV21-1 is recorded as a pseudogene. CDR3 length: 17 residues. The DNA for the CDR3 is TGTGCCAGCAGCAAAGTCGCCGGGACTATCCCTTACAATGAGCAGTTCTTC. Translating it yields CASSKVAGTIPYNEQFF.

The gene calls are TRBV9 and TRBJ2-2; 9 nucleotides line up with TRBD2. This CDR3 has 16 amino acids. V was pared by 4 bases and J by 7 bases, with 11 bases of the junction left unmatched. Germline V CDR1 and CDR2: SGDLS, YYNGEE. The CDR3 DNA sequence: TGTGCCAGCAGCCCGCGGGGGGGAGGGGCTGGCGGGGAGCTGTTTTTT. Amino acid sequence: CASSPRGGGAGGELFF.

The chain recombines TRBV11-2 with TRBJ2-7; 9 nucleotides line up with TRBD2. Per germline, CDR1 SGHAT and CDR2 FQNNGV. The V and J ends lost 7 bases and 1 base, in that order; junction bases with no gene match: 20. The CDR3 is made up of 19 amino acids. In DNA form, the CDR3 reads TGTGCCAGCACCACCCTCCGGGGACGGGCGGGGGGGAAGTCCTACGAGCAGTACTTC. This encodes CASTTLRGRAGGKSYEQYF. The entire variable domain, with the rest obtained from reference TRBV11-2 and TRBJ2-7, is as follows: EAGVAQSPRYKIIEKRQSVAFWCNPISGHATLYWYQQILGQGPKLLIQFQNNGVVDDSQLPKDRFSAERLKGVDSTLKIQPAKLEDSAVYLCASTTLRGRAGGKSYEQYFGPGTRLTVT.

V gene TRBV12-3 or TRBV12-4 combines with J gene TRBJ2-5; D not resolved. The CDR3 covers 13 residues. Trimming cost V 6 bases and J 2 bases, with 10 bases left between them. The CDR3 spells CASSQQPQETQYF. The CDR3 DNA reads as TGTGCCAGCAGCCAACAGCCTCAAGAGACCCAGTACTTC.

This chain links TRBV15 with TRBJ2-6, with TRBD2 as a possible D gene (5 bases). The V gene's germline CDR1 is LNHNV and CDR2 YYDKDF (reference sequence). The V end was cut by 0 bases, the J end by 1 base, with 19 bases between. CDR3 length equals 20 residues. The CDR3 DNA follows: TGTGCCACCAGCAGAGATGGGGAGCGCTCGGCTTTTTCTGGGGCCAACGTCCTGACTTTC. Translation gives CATSRDGERSAFSGANVLTF.

The gene calls are TRBV21-1 and TRBJ2-3; the D call in the table, TRBD1, was not verified against the DNA. TRBV21-1 is tagged as a pseudogene. There are 16 residues in the CDR3. CDR3 nucleotide sequence: TGTGCCAGCAGCAAAGGGGACAGGGATGTCACAGATACGCAGTATTTT. Its protein product is CASSKGDRDVTDTQYF.

The chain employs TRBV19 and TRBJ1-1; TRBD1 is a possible D gene (5 bases). The CDR3 length is 13 residues. V was pared by 8 bases and J by 1 base, with 11 bases between. CDR1 is LNHDA and CDR2 is SQIVND in the germline V gene (reference sequence). CDR3 bases: TGTGCCAGTTCTGAAGGACAGAACACTGAAGCTTTCTTT. Amino acid sequence: CASSEGQNTEAFF.

The chain joins TRBV9 to TRBJ2-3; D gene ambiguous. The CDR3 covers 14 residues. The germline V gene encodes CDR1 SGDLS and CDR2 YYNGEE. V gave up 4 bases and J gave up 2 bases, with 11 bases separating them. CDR3 amino acids: CASSPRPTTDTQYF. The CDR3 DNA sequence: TGTGCCAGCAGCCCCCGTCCTACCACAGATACGCAGTATTTT.

This chain joins TRBV2 and TRBJ2-7; D is possibly TRBD2 (6 bases). The germline V and J ends were trimmed by 11 bases and 3 bases, with 17 bases remaining between them. The CDR3 covers 13 residues. Germline lookup yields CDR1 SNHLY and CDR2 FYNNEI. In DNA, the CDR3 is TGTGCCGGTAGCGGCCTGGGCGGCTACGAGCAGTACTTC. Translated: CAGSGLGGYEQYF.

The chain couples TRBV11-2 to TRBJ2-7, with D perhaps matching TRBD2 (5 bases). The V end was cut by 5 bases, the J end by 2 bases, with 10 bases between. This CDR3 has 13 amino acids. The V gene's germline CDR1 is SGHAT and CDR2 FQNNGV. The CDR3 DNA follows: TGTGCCAGCAGCCTCAGCGGAACCTACGAGCAGTACTTC. Its protein is CASSLSGTYEQYF.

In this sample, this clone turned up once. This chain links TRBV29-1 with TRBJ1-2; D unclear. The CDR3 loop spans 12 amino acids. Trimming removed 2 bases from V and 4 bases from J, with 8 bases in between. In germline, CDR1 is SQVTM, CDR2 ANQGSEA. This chain's CDR3 is CSVESTVYGYTF. The CDR3 DNA sequence: TGCAGCGTTGAAAGTACGGTCTATGGCTACACCTTC.

The V gene is TRBV6-5, the J gene TRBJ1-5; no reliable D call. Germline CDR1 is MNHEY and CDR2 is SVGAGI. This CDR3 is built from 13 residues. V dropped 5 bases and J dropped 3 bases, with 8 bases sitting between them. CDR3: CASSPLVNQPQHF. DNA for the CDR3: TGTGCCAGCAGTCCCCTCGTCAATCAGCCCCAGCATTTT.

The rearrangement links TRBV27 to TRBJ1-5, with D hard to call. This CDR3 spans 13 amino acids. Germline lookup yields CDR1 MNHEY and CDR2 SMNVEV (reference sequence). The V gene lost 6 bases and the J gene lost 3 bases, with 9 bases spanning the gap. The CDR3 DNA reads as TGTGCCAGCAGGCCCCAGAACAATCAGCCCCAGCATTTT. It encodes CASRPQNNQPQHF.

This clone has a handful of counts. The chain has TRBV27 and TRBJ1-6, with TRBD1 identical over 8 bases. Germline CDR1 and CDR2: MNHEY and SMNVEV (reference sequence). Germline trimming cut 6 bases from V and 7 bases from J; bases unmatched to any gene: 2. The CDR3 runs 13 residues. DNA of the CDR3: TGTGCCAGCAGCCGACAGGGGAATTCACCCCTCCACTTT. This translates into CASSRQGNSPLHF.

As concerns this clone: This sample also contains other DNA sequences that code for the same CDR3. This chain links TRBV12-3 or TRBV12-4 with TRBJ2-5, with TRBD2 identical over 8 bases. The ends lost 3 bases at V and 4 bases at J; junction bases unmatched: 1. The length of the CDR3 is 13 residues. In DNA, the CDR3 is TGTGCCAGCAGTTTGGCGGGGGGAGAGACCCAGTACTTC. It specifies CASSLAGGETQYF.

This clone came up once. V is TRBV10-3 and J is TRBJ2-1; D may be TRBD1 (6 bases). V lost 8 bases to trimming and J lost 9 bases, with 17 bases between them. This CDR3 is 13 amino acids long. The germline gives CDR1 ENHRY, CDR2 SYGVKD. The CDR3 region is CAIRDTLRGEQFF. DNA of the CDR3: TGTGCCATCCGGGACACCCTAAGGGGTGAGCAGTTCTTC.

V gene TRBV2 combines with J gene TRBJ1-4, with TRBD1 matching over 9 bases. V shed 0 bases and J 3 bases; nucleotides not matched to a gene: 2. CDR3 size: 16 residues. Germline V gene lookup returns CDR1 SNHLY and CDR2 FYNNEI. CDR3 DNA: TGTGCCAGCAGTGAAGCCCGACAGGGGGCTAATGAAAAACTGTTTTTT. It yields the protein CASSEARQGANEKLFF.

The chain couples TRBV7-8 to TRBJ2-1; D not resolved. V dropped 4 bases and J dropped 8 bases, with 15 bases sitting between them. The germline V gene encodes CDR1 SGHVS and CDR2 FQNEAQ. The CDR3 length is 14 residues. The CDR3 DNA follows: TGTGCCAGCAGCTCGGGTCGTAGTCTCGATGAGCAGTTCTTC. Translation: CASSSGRSLDEQFF.

The chain is built from TRBV7-9 and TRBJ2-3, with 12 bases aligning to TRBD2. V trimming: 5 bases; J trimming: 2 bases; junction bases outside the gene matches: 5. The CDR3 runs 16 residues. Germline CDR1 and CDR2: SEHNR and FQNEAQ (reference sequence). In DNA form, the CDR3 reads TGTGCCAGCAGCCCGACTAGCGGGAGCACCACAGATACGCAGTATTTT. Residues: CASSPTSGSTTDTQYF.

The rearrangement links TRBV28 to TRBJ2-7; 11 bases line up with TRBD1. Germline V gene lookup returns CDR1 MDHEN and CDR2 SYDVKM. This CDR3 is built from 14 residues. The V gene end was trimmed by 6 bases and the J gene end by 3 bases; junction bases not matched to a gene: 4. The CDR3 bases are TGTGCCAGCAGGGGGGACAGGGGGATCTACGAGCAGTACTTC. This encodes CASRGDRGIYEQYF.

The sample holds one count of this clone. The chain carries TRBV27 and TRBJ2-3, with TRBD1 matching over 7 bases. Germline V CDR1 and CDR2: MNHEY, SMNVEV (reference sequence). The CDR3 has 16 amino acids. Trimming cost V 2 bases and J 0 bases; bases outside gene matches: 5. In DNA, the CDR3 is TGTGCCAGCAGTTTACTGGGACAGCCCAGCACAGATACGCAGTATTTT. It is translated as CASSLLGQPSTDTQYF.

J is TRBJ2-1 and V is TRBV28; the D is unclear. The germline CDR1 and CDR2 sequences are MDHEN and SYDVKM. This CDR3 is 14 amino acids long. Deletions cut 7 bases from V and 7 bases from J, with 17 bases between. CDR3 region: CASNPLGPPNEQFF. The CDR3 DNA is TGTGCCAGCAACCCACTGGGCCCGCCTAATGAGCAGTTCTTC.

The chain couples TRBV24-1 to TRBJ1-2; tentative D call: TRBD1 (5 bases). The germline gives CDR1 KGHDR, CDR2 SFDVKD. The CDR3 is 12 amino acids. Trimming shortened V by 7 bases and J by 4 bases, and 9 bases separated the two germline ends. The CDR3 here is CATRDTVYGYTF. The CDR3 coding sequence is TGTGCCACCAGGGACACAGTCTATGGCTACACCTTC.